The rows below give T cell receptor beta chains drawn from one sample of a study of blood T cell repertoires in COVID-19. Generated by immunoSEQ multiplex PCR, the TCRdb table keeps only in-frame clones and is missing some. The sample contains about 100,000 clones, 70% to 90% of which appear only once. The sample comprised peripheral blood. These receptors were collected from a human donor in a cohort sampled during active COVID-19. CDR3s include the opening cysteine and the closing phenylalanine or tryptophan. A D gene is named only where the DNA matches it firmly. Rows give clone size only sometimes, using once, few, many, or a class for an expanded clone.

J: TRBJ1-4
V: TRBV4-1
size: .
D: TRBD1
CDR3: CASSQDNRGTEKLFF
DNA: TGCGCCAGCAGCCAAGATAACAGGGGGACCGAAAAACTGTTTTTT

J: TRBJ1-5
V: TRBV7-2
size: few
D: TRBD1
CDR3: CASSLVGTGSNQPQHF
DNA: TGTGCCAGCAGCTTAGTGGGGACAGGGAGCAATCAGCCCCAGCATTTT

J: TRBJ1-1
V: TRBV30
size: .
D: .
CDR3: CAWSATGLGTEAFF
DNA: TGTGCCTGGAGTGCGACAGGTTTGGGCACTGAAGCTTTCTTT

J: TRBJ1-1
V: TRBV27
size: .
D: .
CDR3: CASSLYRVTEAFF
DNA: TGTGCCAGCAGTTTATACAGGGTCACTGAAGCTTTCTTT

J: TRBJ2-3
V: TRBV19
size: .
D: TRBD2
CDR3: CASSIGGRLTDTQYF
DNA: TGTGCCAGTAGTATCGGCGGGAGGTTGACAGATACGCAGTATTTT

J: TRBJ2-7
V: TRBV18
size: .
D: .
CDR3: CASSPGTTYEQYF
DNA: TGTGCCAGCTCACCAGGAACTACCTACGAGCAGTACTTC

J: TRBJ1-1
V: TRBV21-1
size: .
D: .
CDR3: CASSKVRFSSEKAFF
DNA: TGTGCCAGCAGCAAAGTTCGATTCTCGTCCGAGAAAGCTTTCTTT

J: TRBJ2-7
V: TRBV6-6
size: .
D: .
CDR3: CASREFISYEQYF
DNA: TGTGCCTCCCGAGAGTTTATCTCCTACGAGCAGTACTTC

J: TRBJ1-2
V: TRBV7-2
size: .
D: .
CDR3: CASSLVRGAVYGYTF
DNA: TGTGCCAGCAGCTTAGTTCGGGGGGCGGTCTATGGCTACACCTTC

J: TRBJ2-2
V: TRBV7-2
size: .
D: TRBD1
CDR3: CASSTRTGNTGELFF
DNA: TGTGCCAGCAGCACCCGGACAGGGAACACCGGGGAGCTGTTTTTT

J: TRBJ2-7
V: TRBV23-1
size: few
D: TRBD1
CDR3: CASSQSRGQGSLEQYF
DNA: TGCGCCAGCAGTCAATCGCGGGGACAGGGTTCGTTGGAGCAGTACTTC

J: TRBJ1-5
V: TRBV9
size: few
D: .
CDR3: CASSYLPDQPQHF
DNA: TGTGCCAGCAGCTATTTACCGGATCAGCCCCAGCATTTT

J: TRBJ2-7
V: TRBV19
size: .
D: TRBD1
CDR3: CASSLDRAYEQYF
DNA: TGTGCCAGTAGTCTAGACAGGGCCTACGAGCAGTACTTC

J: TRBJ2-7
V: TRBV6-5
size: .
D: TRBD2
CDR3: CASSYSASGRYYEQYF
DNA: TGTGCCAGCAGTTACTCGGCTAGCGGGCGATACTACGAGCAGTACTTC

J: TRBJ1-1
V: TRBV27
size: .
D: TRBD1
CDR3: CASSLSDRKAEAFF
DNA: TGTGCCAGCAGTTTATCGGACAGGAAGGCTGAAGCTTTCTTT

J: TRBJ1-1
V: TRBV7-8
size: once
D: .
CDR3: CASSLVGREAFF
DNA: TGTGCCAGCAGCTTAGTGGGCAGAGAAGCTTTCTTT

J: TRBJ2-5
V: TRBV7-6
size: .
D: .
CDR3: CASSLGSGGKVVETQYF
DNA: TGTGCCAGCAGCTTAGGGTCCGGAGGCAAGGTTGTAGAGACCCAGTACTTC

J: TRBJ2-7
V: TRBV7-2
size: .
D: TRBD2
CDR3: CASSSSSGRRGEQYF
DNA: TGTGCCAGCAGCTCCTCTAGCGGTCGGAGAGGCGAGCAGTACTTC

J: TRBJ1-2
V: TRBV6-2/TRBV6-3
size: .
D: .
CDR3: CASSSTSGGYTF
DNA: TGTGCCAGCAGTTCAACGAGCGGTGGCTACACCTTC

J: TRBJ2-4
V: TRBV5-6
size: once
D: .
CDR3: CASSLPSAAKNIQYF
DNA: TGTGCCAGCAGCTTACCGAGTGCAGCCAAAAACATTCAGTACTTC

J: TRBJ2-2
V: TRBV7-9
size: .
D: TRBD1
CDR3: CASSLLGTGVTGELFF
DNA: TGTGCCAGCAGCTTACTGGGGACAGGGGTAACCGGGGAGCTGTTTTTT

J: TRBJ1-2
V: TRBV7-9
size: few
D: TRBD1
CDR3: CASSRSGTGNGYTF
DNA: TGTGCCAGCAGTCGATCCGGGACAGGAAATGGCTACACCTTC

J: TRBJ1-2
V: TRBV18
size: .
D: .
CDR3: CASSRNEAGYTF
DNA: TGTGCCAGCTCCCGGAACGAGGCTGGCTACACCTTC

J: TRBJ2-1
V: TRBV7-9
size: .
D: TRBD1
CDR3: CASSLIRTGSYNEQFF
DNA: TGTGCCAGCAGCTTGATTCGGACAGGGTCGTACAATGAGCAGTTCTTC

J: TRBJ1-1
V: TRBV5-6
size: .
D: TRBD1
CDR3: CASSSTAGGWRTEAFF
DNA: TGTGCCAGCAGCTCTACGGCAGGGGGGTGGCGGACTGAAGCTTTCTTT

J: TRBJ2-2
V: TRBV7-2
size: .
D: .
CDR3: CASSLGLSSGNTGELFF
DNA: TGTGCCAGCAGCTTAGGGCTTAGCAGTGGGAACACCGGGGAGCTGTTTTTT

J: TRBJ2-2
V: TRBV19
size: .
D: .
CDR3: CASSIKGYTGELFF
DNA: TGTGCCAGTAGTATTAAGGGGTACACCGGGGAGCTGTTTTTT

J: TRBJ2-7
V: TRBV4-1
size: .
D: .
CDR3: CASSLEQANYEQYF
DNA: TGCGCCAGCAGCCTGGAACAGGCAAACTACGAGCAGTACTTC

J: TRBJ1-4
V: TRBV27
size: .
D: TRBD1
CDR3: CASSRGTGGFATNEKLFF
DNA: TGTGCCAGCAGTAGGGGGACAGGGGGATTTGCAACTAATGAAAAACTGTTTTTT

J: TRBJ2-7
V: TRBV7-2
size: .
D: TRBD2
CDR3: CASSPSGVSHREQYF
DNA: TGTGCCAGCAGTCCTAGCGGGGTGAGCCATCGGGAGCAGTACTTC

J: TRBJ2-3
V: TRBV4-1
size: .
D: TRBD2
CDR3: CASSPQQLGLANTDTQYF
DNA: TGCGCCAGCAGCCCACAACAGCTGGGACTAGCGAACACAGATACGCAGTATTTT

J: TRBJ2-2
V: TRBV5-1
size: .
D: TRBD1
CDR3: CASSWGQGATGELFF
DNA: TGCGCCAGCAGCTGGGGACAGGGAGCTACCGGGGAGCTGTTTTTT

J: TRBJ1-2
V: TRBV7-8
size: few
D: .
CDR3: CASSQTEFTNYGYTF
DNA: TGTGCCAGCAGCCAGACTGAATTTACAAACTATGGCTACACCTTC

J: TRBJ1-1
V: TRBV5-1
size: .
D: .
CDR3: CASSLGGTNTEAFF
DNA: TGCGCCAGCAGCTTGGGCGGGACGAACACTGAAGCTTTCTTT

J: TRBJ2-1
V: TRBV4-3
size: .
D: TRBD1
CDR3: CASECCTGAKVCYNEQFF
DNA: TGCGCCAGCGAATGTTGTACAGGGGCTAAGGTATGCTACAATGAGCAGTTCTTC

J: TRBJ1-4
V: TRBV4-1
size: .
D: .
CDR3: CASSQEDSRNEKLLF
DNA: TGCGCCAGCAGCCAAGAGGACAGCCGTAATGAAAAACTGCTTTTT

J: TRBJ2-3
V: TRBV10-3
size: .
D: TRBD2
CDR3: CAIRAGLAGRTDTQYF
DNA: TGTGCCATCAGGGCTGGACTAGCGGGTCGCACAGATACGCAGTATTTT

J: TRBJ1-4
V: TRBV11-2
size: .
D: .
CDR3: CASSFRGGVSTNEKLFF
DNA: TGTGCCAGCAGCTTTCGCGGTGGAGTTTCGACTAATGAAAAACTGTTTTTT

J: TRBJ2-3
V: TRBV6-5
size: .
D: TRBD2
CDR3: CASSRGGATDTQYF
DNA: TGTGCCAGCAGTCGCGGGGGGGCGACAGATACGCAGTATTTT

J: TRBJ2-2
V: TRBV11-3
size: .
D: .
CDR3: CASSSGVAGELFF
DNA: TGTGCCAGCAGCTCAGGGGTTGCCGGGGAGCTGTTTTTT

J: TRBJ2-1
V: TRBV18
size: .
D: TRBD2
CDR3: CASSRLGLASYNEQFF
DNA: TGTGCCAGCTCACGATTGGGACTAGCCTCCTACAATGAGCAGTTCTTC